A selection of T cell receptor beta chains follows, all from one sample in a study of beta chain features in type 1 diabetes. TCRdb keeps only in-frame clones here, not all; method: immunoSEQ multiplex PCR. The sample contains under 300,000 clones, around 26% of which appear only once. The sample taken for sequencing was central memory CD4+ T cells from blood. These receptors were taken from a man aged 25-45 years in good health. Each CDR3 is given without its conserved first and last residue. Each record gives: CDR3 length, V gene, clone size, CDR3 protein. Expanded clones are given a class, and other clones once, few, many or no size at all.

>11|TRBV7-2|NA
ASSSDRGYWQY
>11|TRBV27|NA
ASSFREHGEQF
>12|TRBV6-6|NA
ASSQGTGVDTQY
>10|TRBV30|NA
AWSVQGVREL
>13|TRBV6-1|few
ASSEGSGKAYEQY
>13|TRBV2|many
ASSEGTAYSNEQF
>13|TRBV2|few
ASSAGPTIRETQY
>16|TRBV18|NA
ASSQLPSAGSGANVLT
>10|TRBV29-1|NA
SSQTGNTEAF
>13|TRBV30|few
AWSPAGGNRVGQY
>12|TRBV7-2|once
ASSAQGFTGELF
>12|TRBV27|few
ASSPERGNSPLH
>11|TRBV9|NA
ASSAGTSGEQF
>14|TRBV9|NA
ASSAGTGGALNEQY
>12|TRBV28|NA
ASSRGFSGNTIY
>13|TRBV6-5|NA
ASRDRALGANVLT
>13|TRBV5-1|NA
ASSLEGQGVDEQY
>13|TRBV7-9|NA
ASSLGQIYQETQY
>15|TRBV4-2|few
ASSQSPGTRDADTQY
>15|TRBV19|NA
ASSIDTSVNAYNEQF
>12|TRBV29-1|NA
SVKTSGGHNEQF
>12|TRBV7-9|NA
ASSRDTLNSPLH
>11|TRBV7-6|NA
ASSLEGINEQF
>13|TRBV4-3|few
ASSPRLDPYNEQF
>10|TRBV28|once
ASSAGNQPQH
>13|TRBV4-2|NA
ASSQETGAFYGYT
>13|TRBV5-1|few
ASSPGGTSSYEQY
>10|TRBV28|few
ASSLPHTEAF
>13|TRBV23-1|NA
ASSQSRGENTEAF
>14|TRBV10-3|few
AISGNSGRGSDTQY
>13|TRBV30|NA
AWRAGQGGRETQY
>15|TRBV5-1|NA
ASSLGTGRDGANVLT
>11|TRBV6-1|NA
ASWTAPNEKLF
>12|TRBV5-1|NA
ASSGQAPPDTQY
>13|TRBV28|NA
ASSSLAGGTNTQY
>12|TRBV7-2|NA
ASSLGQTGNTIY